Described below is a single T cell receptor (beta chain) sequence and its context. No antigen is known for it. CDR3 length equals 11 residues. The V gene lost 6 bases and the J gene lost 11 bases, with 13 bases spanning the gap. Germline V gene lookup returns CDR1 DFQATT and CDR2 SNEGSKA (reference sequence). The record originates from a study of OX40 agonist ivuxolimab in advanced cancers. Study-wide results and caveats: CD8+ T cells (on average) carried more expanded clones than CD4+ T cells. Antigens targeted by the expanded peripheral T cells were not determined.

TCRdb keeps only in-frame clones here, not all; method: immunoSEQ multiplex PCR. The sample holds tens of thousands of clones; about 89% are singletons and the top ten take approximately 0.32%. Patients were excluded for autoimmune disease history or systemic immunosuppression. The TCR comes from an adult with an advanced solid tumor such as melanoma, head and neck, liver or kidney cancer. The material was CD4+ or CD8+ T cells sorted from blood, obtained in a trial of the OX40 agonist ivuxolimab. The V and J genes are TRBV20-1 and TRBJ1-4; perhaps TRBD1 as D (6 bases). CDR3 in amino acids: CSAHTQGKLFF. The CDR3, as DNA: TGCAGTGCCCATACACAGGGCAAACTGTTTTTT.